The entry that follows covers one T cell receptor beta chain sequence. This clone was seen only a few times. The antigen it recognizes is unknown. Base qualities are not at hand, and no much larger clone is one base apart. Using the deep immunoSEQ assay, multiplex PCR amplified TCR CDR3 regions from genomic DNA. Extracted genomic DNA from each cell subset was spread evenly across all wells of several immunoSEQ 96-well plates, with each plate serving as a replicate. Each replicate PCR for sorted subsets received around 200 ng genomic DNA, equal to tens of thousands of T cell genomes. Purified libraries were measured with a Qubit 3.0 fluorometer, size-checked on a Bioanalyzer 2100, and measured again with the KAPA Library Quantification kit. A separate single-read 150-cycle Illumina NextSeq 550 flow cell was used to sequence each immunoSEQ 96-well plate. The original methods were these. Because the immunoSEQ output included only junctional sequences and no quality scores, the filtering could not be the same as the filtering used for full-length reads. Sequences were annotated with PyIR, a Python wrapper for IgBLAST v1.9, and V/J genes and CDR3 were assigned using IMGT germline references. Any read was removed if the V/J assignment was weak (E-value above 1e-6), the CDR3 was missing, or the read contained stop codons, out-of-frame junctions, or ambiguous translated residues. V3J clonotypes were defined as sequences sharing an identical inferred V gene, J gene, and CDR3 amino acid sequence. Percentage overlap between repertoires was computed as shared unique clonotypes divided by the size of the smaller repertoire. RTK rarefaction, the Chao1 estimator, and Recon v2.1 estimates of unobserved clonotypes were used to assess repertoire richness. Generation probabilities for all TCRbeta clonotypes obtained by the gDNA method from a handful of donors were computed using OLGA. Drawn from immuneACCESS, this table holds only the in-frame rearrangements with V and J called that TCRdb kept. Clones are partly lost; checked studies trace under half to an unresolved V gene and leave the rest unexplained. V, J and clone size were drawn from that table, and D and trimming were deduced from the DNA. For this sample the table gives some 2,500,000 clones, of which roughly 92% were detected only once. Of the sample, approximately 0.39% is held by the ten largest clones.

Donors were healthy HIV-negative adults with no recently reported acute infections or vaccinations. Every donor was a Caucasian adult residing in Nashville, Tennessee, USA. Magnetic negative selection was used to enrich CD4+ T cells, after which naive cells were positively selected on CD45RA and the negative fraction became the memory subset. After blood collection by leukapheresis, PBMCs were isolated using Ficoll-Histopaque density gradient centrifugation and then cryopreserved in the vapor phase of liquid nitrogen. Analytical flow cytometry was used to check the purity and quantity of every magnetically sorted T cell population. Genomic DNA was isolated from each sorted fraction and quantified by UV absorbance on a Nanodrop 2000c. The junction shows trimming of 4 bases on V and 0 bases on J, plus 7 bases between the germline ends. In the germline V gene, CDR1 corresponds to SNHLY and CDR2 to FYNNEI. Counted from cysteine to phenylalanine, this CDR3 has 14 amino acids. This entry keeps only the CDR3 DNA: 42 bases, framed from base 1.

This record comes from a study of shared clonotypes between healthy human individuals (dated by TCRdb to about 2020). Turning to the overall study: A few men and two women, aged 18 to 49 years, made up the cohort. For each donor, CD4 naive and CD4 memory were each given three plates, CD8 naive was given two plates, and CD8 memory was given one plate. The study deeply sequenced blood TCR repertoires of several healthy adults to estimate repertoire size and the extent of clonotype sharing between individuals. Leukapheresis yielded between about 0.9 and 10 billion PBMCs per donor. To increase sequencing depth and limit assay-specific biases, TCR repertoire library preparation and sequencing were carried out by different laboratories using diverse techniques.

Broader findings and caveats from the paper: The genetic and exposure-history diversity represented was limited by the small number of donors. Sampling was restricted to blood, and TCR repertoires in tissues likely differ from the TCR repertoires found in blood. Sharing across several donors was observed for approximately 5% of naive CD4, about 3.2% of naive CD8, roughly 2.4% of memory CD4, and around 0.44% of memory CD8 clonotypes. Estimated clonotype richness was generally larger for naive than for memory subsets. Clonotypes shared by all four sorted-subset donors showed higher generation probabilities than non-shared clonotypes. Incomplete sequencing was indicated by rarefaction of sorted-subset datasets, despite the large sequencing depth. Based on pairwise subsampling, the degree of clonotype sharing among donors was expected to be affected by sequencing depth.

Sequencing was performed on naive CD4+ T cells from PBMCs. The cell subset or site label, read with the paper, signifies: CD45RA+ positively selected. The chain joins TRBV2 to TRBJ1-3; TRBD1 is perhaps the D gene, given 5 matching bases. This TCR was recovered from a man younger than 35 in good health. Some clones in this sample may be carry-over from other donors' samples. The CDR3 protein sequence reads: CASSGQISGNTIYF. In nucleotides, the sequence is TGTGCCAGCAGTGGACAGATCTCTGGAAACACCATATATTTT.